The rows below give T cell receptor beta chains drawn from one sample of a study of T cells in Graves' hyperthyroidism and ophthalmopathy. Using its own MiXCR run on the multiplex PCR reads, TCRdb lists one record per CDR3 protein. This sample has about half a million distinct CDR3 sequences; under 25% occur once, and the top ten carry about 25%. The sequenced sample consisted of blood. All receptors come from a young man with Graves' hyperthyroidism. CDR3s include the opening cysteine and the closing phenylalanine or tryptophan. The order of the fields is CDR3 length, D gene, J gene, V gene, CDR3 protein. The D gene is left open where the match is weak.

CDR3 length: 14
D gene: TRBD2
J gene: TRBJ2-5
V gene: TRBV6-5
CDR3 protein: CASRALAGKETQYF

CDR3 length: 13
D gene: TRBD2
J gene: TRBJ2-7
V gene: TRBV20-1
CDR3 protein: CSATSGGVYEQYF

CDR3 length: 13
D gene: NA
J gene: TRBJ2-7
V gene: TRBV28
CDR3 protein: CASSQGGWDEQYF

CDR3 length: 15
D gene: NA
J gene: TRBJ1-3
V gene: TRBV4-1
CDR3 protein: CASSQAGGSGNTIYF

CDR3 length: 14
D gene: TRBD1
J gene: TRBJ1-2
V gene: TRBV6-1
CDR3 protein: CASTPQGAADGYTF

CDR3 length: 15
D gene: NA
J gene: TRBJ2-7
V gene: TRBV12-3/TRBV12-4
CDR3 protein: CASSSGGQGTYEQYF

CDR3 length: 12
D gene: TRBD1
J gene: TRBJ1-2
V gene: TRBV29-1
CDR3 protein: CSVSGTGFGYTF

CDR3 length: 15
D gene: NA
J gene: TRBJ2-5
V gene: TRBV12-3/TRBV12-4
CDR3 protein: CASSNFWGDQETKYF

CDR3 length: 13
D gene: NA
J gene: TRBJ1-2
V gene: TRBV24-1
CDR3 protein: CATSDSGTYGYTF

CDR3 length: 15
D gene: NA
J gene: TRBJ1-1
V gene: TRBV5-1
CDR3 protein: CASSPAQPTATEAFF

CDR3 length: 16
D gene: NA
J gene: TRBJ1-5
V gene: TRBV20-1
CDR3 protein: CSAREIQGVGNQPQHF

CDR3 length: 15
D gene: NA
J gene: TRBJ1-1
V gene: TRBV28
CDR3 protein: CASMTRRDLWTEAFF

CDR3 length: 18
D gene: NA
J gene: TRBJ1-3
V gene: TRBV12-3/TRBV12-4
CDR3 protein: CASSFGRGRFYSGNTIYF

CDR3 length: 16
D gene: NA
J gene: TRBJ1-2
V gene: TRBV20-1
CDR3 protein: CSARDPTRQDRYGYTF

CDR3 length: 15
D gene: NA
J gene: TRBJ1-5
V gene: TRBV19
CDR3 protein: CASSAQDISNQPQHF

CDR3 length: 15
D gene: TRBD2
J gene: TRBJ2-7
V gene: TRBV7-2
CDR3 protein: CASSLGASGSYEQYF

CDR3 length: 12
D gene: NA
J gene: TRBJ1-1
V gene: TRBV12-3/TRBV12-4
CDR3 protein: CASGLGHTEAFF

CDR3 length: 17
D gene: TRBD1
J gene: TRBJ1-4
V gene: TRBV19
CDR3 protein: CASSPDRAQPTGEKLFF

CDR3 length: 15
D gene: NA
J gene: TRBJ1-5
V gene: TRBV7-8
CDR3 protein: CASSFTGTSNQPQHF

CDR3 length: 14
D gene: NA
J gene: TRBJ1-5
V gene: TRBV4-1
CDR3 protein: CASSQLGSNQPQHF

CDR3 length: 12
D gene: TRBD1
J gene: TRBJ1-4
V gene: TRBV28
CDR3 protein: CASSGTAVKLFF

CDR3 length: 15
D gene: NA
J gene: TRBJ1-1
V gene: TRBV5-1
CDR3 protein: CASSGGQGLGTEAFF

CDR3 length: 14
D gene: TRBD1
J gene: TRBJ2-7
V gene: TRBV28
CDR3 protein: CASSLAGQGFEQYF

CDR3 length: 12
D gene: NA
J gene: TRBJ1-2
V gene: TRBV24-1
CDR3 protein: CATSQGPHGYTF

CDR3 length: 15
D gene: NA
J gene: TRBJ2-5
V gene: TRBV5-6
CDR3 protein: CASSQWTAWEETQYF

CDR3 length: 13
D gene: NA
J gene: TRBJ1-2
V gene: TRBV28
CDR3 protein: CATEDSKNYGYTF

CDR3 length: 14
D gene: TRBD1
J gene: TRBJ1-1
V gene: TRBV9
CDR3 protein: CASSVDRTNTEAFF

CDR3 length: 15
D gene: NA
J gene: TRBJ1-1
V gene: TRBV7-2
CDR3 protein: CAAEEGTLMNTEAFF

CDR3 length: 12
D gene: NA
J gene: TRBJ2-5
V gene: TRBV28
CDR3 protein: CASRRRQETQYF

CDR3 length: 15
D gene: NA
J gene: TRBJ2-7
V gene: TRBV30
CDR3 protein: CAWSVGQGSSYEQYF

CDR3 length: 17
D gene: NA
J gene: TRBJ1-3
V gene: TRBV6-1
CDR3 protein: CASSVGAAGGYGNTIYF

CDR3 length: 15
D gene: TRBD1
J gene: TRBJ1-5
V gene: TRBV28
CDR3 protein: CATHPSGQGNQPQHF

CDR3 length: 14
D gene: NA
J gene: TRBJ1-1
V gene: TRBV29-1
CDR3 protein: CSVNRVGLGTEAFF

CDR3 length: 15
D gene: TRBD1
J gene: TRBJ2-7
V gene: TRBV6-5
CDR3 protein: CASSYGSGGLYEQYF

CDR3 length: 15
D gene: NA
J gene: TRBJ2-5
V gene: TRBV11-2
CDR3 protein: CASSLEYSGRETQYF

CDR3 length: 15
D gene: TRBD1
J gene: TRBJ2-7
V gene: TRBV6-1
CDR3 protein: CASSEGTGAPYEQYF

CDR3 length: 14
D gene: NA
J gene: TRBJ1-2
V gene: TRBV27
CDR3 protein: CASSLWGGEYGYTF

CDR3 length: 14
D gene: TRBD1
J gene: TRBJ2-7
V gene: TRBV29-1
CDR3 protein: CSVYGTGNSYEQYF

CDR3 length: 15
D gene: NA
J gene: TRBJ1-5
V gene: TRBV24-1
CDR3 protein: CATSLGVGGGQPQHF

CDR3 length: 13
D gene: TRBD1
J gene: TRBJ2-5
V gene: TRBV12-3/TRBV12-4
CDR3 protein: CASSIGTGKTQYF

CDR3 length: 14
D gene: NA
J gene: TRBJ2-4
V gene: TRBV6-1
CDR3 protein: CASSEMIAKNIQYF

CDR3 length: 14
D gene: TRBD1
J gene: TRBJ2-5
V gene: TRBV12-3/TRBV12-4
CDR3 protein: CASSLTGGWETQYF

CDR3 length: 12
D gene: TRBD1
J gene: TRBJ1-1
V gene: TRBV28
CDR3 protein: CASSLGGGPAFF

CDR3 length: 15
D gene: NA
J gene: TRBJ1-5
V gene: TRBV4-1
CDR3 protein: CASSQRQGGNQPQHF

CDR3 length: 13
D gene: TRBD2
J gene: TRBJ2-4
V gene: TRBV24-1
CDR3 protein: CATGRGAKNIQYF

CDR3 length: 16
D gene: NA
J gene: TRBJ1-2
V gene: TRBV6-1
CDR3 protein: CASSEAPRGWNYGYTF

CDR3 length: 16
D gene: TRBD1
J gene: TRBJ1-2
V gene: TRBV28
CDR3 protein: CASSTTGAVANYGDTF

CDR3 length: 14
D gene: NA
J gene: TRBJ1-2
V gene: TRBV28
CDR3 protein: CASMPEGRHYGYTF

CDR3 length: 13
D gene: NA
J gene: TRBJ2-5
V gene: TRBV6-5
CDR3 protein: CASSYRERETQYF

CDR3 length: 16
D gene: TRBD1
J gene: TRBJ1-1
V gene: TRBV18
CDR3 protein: CASSRTGKVLATEAFF

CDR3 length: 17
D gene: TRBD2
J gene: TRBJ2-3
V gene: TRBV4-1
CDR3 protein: CASSQTLSGGGADTQYF

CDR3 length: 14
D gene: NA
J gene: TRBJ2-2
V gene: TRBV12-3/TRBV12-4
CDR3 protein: CASSLTQNTGELFF

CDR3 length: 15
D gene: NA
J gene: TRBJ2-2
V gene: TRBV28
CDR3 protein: CASSPGGRDTGELFF

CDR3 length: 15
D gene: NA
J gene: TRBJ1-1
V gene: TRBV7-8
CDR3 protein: CASSSGTSDVTEAFF